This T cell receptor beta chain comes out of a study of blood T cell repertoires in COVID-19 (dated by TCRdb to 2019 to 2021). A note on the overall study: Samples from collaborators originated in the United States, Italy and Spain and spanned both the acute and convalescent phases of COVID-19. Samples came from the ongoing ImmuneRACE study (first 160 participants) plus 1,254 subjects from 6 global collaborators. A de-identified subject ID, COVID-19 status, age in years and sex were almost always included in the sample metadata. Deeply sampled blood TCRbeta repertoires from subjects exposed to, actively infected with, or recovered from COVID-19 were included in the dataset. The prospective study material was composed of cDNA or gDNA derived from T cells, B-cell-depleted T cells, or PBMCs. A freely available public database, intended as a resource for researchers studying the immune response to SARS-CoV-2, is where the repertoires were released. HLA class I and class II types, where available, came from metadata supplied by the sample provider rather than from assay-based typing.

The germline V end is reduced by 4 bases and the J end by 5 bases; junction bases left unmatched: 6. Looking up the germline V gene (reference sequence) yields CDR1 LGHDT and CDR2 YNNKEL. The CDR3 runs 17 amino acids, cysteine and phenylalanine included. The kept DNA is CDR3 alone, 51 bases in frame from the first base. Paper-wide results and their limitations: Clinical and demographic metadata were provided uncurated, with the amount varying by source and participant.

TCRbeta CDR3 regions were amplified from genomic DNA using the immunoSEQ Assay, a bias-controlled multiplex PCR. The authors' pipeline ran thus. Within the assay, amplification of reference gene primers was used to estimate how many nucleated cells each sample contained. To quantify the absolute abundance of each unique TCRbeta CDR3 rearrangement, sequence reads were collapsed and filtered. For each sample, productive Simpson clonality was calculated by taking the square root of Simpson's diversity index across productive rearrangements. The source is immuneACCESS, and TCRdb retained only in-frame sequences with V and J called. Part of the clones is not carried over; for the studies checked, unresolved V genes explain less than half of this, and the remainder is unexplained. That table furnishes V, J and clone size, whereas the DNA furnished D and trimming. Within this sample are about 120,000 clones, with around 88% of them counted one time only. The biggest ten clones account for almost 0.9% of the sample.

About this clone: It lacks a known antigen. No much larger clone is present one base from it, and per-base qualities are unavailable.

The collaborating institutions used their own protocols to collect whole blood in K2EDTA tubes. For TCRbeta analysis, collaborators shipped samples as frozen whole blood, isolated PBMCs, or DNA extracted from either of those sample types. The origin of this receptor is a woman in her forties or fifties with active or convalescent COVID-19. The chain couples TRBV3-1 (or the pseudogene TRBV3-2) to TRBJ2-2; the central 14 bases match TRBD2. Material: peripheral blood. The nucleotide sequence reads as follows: TGTGCCAGCAGCCCCGGGACTAGCGGGAGTAGAACCGGGGAGCTGTTTTTT. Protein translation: CASSPGTSGSRTGELFF.